These T cell receptor beta chains were read from a single sample in a study of T cell changes during pregnancy in multiple sclerosis. Method: immunoSEQ multiplex PCR; TCRdb's copy keeps in-frame clones and lacks some. The table lists 40,000 to 55,000 clones, about 91% of them singletons. This specimen was CD8+ T cells from peripheral blood mononuclear cells, taken in the second trimester of pregnancy. These receptor sequences come from a female donor with multiple sclerosis, enrolled in a pregnancy study. The conserved cysteine and the conserved F or W are not part of the CDR3 here. Fields, in order: V gene, CDR3 protein.

TRBV7-6,ASSSGTGPEHEQY
TRBV5-6,ASSPPVSTDTQY
TRBV27,ASSLSVLYGYT
TRBV5-4,ASSSPDRGTYEQY
TRBV25-1,ASSEDYMNTEAF
TRBV9,ASSDDYRGRTYNSPLH
TRBV5-1,ASSLAAGGASTDTQY
TRBV9,ASSVISGGALDTQY
TRBV5-6,ASSRPGVGRLPYGYT
TRBV4-2,ASSQETGVNTEAF
TRBV18,ASSPSTEPAF
TRBV4-1,ASSQAGGSLYEQY
TRBV5-1,ATQGGARTDTQY